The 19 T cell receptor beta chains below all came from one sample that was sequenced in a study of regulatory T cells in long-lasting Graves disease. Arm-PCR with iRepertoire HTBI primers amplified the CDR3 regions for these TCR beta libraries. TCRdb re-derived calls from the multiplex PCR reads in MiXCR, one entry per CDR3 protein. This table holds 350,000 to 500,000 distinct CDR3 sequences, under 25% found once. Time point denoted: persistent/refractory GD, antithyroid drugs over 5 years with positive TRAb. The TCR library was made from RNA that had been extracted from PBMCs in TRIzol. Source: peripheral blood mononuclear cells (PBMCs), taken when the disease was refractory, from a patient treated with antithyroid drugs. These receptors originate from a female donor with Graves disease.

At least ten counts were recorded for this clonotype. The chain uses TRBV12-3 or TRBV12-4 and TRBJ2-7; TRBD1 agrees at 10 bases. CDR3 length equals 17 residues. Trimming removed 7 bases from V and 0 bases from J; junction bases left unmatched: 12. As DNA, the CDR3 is TGTGCCAGCATCACCGACAGGGGGCCCTTCCTCTCCTACGAGCAGTACTTC. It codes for CASITDRGPFLSYEQYF.

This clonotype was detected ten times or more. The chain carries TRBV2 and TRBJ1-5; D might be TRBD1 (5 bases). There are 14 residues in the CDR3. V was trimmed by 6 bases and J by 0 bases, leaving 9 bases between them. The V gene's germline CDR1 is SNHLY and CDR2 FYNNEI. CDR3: CASRWTNSNQPQHF. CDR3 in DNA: TGTGCCAGCAGATGGACAAATAGCAATCAGCCCCAGCATTTT.

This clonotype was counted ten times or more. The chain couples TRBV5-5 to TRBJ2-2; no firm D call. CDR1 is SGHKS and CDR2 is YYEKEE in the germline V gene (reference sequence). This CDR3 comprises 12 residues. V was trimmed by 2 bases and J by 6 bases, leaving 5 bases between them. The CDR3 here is CASSLSAGELFF. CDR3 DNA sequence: TGTGCCAGCAGCTTATCTGCCGGGGAGCTGTTTTTT.

For the CDR3, the DNA is TGTGCCAGCAGCCCAGACAGGGCGGGGAGAGATACGCAGTATTTT. This gives the protein CASSPDRAGRDTQYF. The rearrangement links TRBV11-1 to TRBJ2-3; tentatively, D is TRBD1 (7 bases). The CDR3 totals 15 residues. Germline V gene sequence: CDR1 SGHAT, CDR2 FQDESV (reference sequence). V lost 5 bases and J lost 5, with 17 bases in between.

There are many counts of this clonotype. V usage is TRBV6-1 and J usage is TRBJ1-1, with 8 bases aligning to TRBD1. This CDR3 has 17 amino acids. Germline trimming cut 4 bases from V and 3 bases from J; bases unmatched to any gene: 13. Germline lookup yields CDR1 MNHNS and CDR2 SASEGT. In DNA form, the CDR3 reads TGTGCCAGCAGTGTGGACAGGGCGATCGTTAGTCACACTGAAGCTTTCTTT. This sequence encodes CASSVDRAIVSHTEAFF.

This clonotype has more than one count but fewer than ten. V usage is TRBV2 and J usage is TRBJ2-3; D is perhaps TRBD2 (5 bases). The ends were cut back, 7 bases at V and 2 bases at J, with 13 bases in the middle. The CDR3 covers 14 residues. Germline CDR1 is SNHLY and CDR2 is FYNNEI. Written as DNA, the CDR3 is TGTGCCAGCAAAAGAGCGGCCCTCACAGATACGCAGTATTTT. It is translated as CASKRAALTDTQYF.

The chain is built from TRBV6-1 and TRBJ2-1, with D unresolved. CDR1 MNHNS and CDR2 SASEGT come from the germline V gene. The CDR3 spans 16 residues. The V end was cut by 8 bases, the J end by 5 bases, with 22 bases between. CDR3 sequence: CASLTRPSRKNNEQFF. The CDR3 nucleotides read TGTGCCAGCCTAACCCGACCGAGCCGAAAAAACAATGAGCAGTTCTTC.

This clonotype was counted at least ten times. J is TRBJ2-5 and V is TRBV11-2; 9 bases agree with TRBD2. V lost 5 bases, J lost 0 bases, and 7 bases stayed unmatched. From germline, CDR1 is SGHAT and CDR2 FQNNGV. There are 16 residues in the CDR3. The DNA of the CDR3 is TGTGCCAGCAGCAAGCGACTAGCGGATAACCAAGAGACCCAGTACTTC. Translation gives CASSKRLADNQETQYF.

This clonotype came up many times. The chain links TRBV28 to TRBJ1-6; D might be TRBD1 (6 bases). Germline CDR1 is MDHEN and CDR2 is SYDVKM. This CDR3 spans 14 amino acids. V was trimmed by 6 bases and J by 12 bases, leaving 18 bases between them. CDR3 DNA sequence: TGTGCCAGCAGACTACAGGGTGACGGGCAACCCCTCCACTTT. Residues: CASRLQGDGQPLHF.

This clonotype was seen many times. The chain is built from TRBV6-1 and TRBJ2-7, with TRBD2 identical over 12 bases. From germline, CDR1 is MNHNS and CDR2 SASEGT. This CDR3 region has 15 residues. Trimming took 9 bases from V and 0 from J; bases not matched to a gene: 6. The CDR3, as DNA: TGTGCCAGTCGGACTAGCGGGGTTAGCTCCTACGAGCAGTACTTC. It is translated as CASRTSGVSSYEQYF.

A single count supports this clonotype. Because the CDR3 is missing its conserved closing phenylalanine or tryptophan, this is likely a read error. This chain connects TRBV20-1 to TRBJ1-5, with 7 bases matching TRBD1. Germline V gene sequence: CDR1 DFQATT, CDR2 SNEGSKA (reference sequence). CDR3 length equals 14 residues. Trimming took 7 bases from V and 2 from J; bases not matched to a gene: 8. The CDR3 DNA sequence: TGCAGTGTTCAACAGGGGACCGGCAATCAGCCCCAGCATCTT. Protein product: CSVQQGTGNQPQHL.

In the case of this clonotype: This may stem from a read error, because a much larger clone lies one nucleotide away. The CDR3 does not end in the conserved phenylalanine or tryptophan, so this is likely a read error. CDR3 DNA: TGTGCCAGCAGTTTCTCAAAACAGGGTTTAGTTTACGAGCAGTACTGC. It is translated as CASSFSKQGLVYEQYC. The chain joins TRBV28 to TRBJ2-5; the D gene is possibly TRBD1 (6 bases). The J call may be mistaken, given a closer DNA end match to TRBJ2-7. Germline CDR1 MDHEN, CDR2 SYDVKM. This CDR3 region has 16 residues.

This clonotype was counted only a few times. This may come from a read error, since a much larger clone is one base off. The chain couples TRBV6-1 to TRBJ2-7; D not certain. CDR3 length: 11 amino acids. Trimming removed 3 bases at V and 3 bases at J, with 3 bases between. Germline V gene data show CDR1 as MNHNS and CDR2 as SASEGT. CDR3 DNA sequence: TGTGCCAGCAGTGACTACTACGAGCAGTACTTC. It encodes CASSDYYEQYF.

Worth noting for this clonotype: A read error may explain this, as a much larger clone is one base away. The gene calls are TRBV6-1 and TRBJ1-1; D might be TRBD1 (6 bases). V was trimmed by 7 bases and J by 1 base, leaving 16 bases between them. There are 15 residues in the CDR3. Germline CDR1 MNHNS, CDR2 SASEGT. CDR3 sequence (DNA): TGTGCCAGCATTCCCAGGGGTTGGGGGAACACTGAAGCTTTCTTT. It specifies CASIPRGWGNTEAFF.

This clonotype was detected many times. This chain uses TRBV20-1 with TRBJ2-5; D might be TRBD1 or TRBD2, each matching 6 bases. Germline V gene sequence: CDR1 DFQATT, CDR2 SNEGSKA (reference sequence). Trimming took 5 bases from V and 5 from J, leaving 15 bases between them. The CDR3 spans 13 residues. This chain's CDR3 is CSAGGGVGETQYF. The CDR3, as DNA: TGCAGTGCTGGAGGGGGAGTGGGGGAGACCCAGTACTTC.

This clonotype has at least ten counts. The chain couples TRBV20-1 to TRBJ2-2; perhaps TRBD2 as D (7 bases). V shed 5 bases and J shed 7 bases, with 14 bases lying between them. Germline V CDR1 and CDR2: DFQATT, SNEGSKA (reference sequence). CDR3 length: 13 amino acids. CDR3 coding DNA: TGCAGTGCTCGACGGGGGGCGGTCGGGGAGCTGTTTTTT. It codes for CSARRGAVGELFF.

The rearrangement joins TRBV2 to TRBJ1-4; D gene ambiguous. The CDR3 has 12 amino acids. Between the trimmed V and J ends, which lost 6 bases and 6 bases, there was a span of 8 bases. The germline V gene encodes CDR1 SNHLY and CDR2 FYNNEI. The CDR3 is CASRGMDEKLFF. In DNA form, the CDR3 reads TGTGCCAGCAGGGGAATGGATGAAAAACTGTTTTTT.

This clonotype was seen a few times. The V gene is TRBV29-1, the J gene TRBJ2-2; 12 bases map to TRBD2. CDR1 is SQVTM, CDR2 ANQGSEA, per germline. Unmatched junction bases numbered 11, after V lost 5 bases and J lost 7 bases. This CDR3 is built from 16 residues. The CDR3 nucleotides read TGCAGCGTTCCCGCTAGCGGGAGGGCCGGGATCGGGGAGCTGTTTTTT. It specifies CSVPASGRAGIGELFF.

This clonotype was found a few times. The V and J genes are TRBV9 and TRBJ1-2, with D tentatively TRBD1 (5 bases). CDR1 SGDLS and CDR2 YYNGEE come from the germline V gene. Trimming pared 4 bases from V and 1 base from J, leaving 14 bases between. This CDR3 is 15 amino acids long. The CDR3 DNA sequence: TGTGCCAGCAGCAACGGACCGGGGGGTAACTATGGCTACACCTTC. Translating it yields CASSNGPGGNYGYTF.